This T cell receptor beta chain was found in a study of shared clonotypes between healthy human individuals. Whole-study context: Those who served as donors were two women and a few men between the ages of 18 and 49.

Each of the donors was a healthy adult who was HIV-negative and had not had a recent acute infection or vaccination. This CDR3 spans 15 amino acids. CDR1 LGHNA and CDR2 YNFKEQ come from the germline V gene. The ends lost 4 bases at V and 2 bases at J; junction bases unmatched: 6. When replicate PCRs were run on unsorted PBMC, they used approximately 0.3 ug DNA, about 30,000 T cell genomes. Using immunoSEQ multiplex PCR, the repertoire was profiled, and TCRdb retains in-frame clones only, with some absent. Of hundreds of thousands of clones in the sample, roughly 77% are singletons; the top ten hold 13%.

The sequence was collected from a woman aged 40 to 50 in good health. Some clones in this sample may be carry-over from other donors' samples. The chain employs TRBV4-2 and TRBJ2-7, with TRBD2 matching 9 bases. Sequenced: PBMCs. The CDR3: CASSPRLAVTYEQYF. The CDR3 nucleotides are TGTGCCAGCAGCCCCAGACTAGCGGTTACCTACGAGCAGTACTTC.